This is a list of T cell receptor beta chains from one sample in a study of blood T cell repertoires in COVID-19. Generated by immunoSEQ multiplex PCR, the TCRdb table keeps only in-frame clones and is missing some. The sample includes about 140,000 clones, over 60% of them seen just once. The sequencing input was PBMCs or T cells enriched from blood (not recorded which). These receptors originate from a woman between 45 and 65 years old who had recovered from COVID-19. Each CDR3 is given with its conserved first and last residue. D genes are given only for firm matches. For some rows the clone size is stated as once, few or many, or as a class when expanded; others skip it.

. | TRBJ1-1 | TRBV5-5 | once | CASRYLPRENTEAFF | TGTGCCAGCCGATACCTCCCCCGAGAGAACACTGAAGCTTTCTTT
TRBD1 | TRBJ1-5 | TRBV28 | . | CASRDRAVQPQHF | TGTGCCAGCAGGGACAGGGCTGTTCAGCCCCAGCATTTT
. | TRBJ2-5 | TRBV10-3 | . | CAIKRSTTYQETQYF | TGTGCCATCAAGAGGTCGACTACGTACCAAGAGACCCAGTACTTC
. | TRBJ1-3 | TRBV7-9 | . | CASSSPTEATGNTIYF | TGTGCCAGCAGCTCGCCGACAGAAGCTACTGGAAACACCATATATTTT
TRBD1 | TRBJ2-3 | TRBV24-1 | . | CATSDWGTGSTDTQYF | TGTGCCACCAGTGATTGGGGGACAGGAAGCACAGATACGCAGTATTTT
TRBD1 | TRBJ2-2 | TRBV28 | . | CASSLIGGQGVNTGELFF | TGTGCCAGCAGTTTAATAGGGGGACAGGGGGTCAACACCGGGGAGCTGTTTTTT
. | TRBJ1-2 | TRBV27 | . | CASSAYAPLGGGSSTRNYGYTF | TGTGCCAGCAGTGCATATGCCCCTCTGGGGGGTGGATCCTCAACCCGTAACTATGGCTACACCTTC
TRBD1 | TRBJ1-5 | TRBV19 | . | CASSVDYGQGAVQPQHF | TGTGCCAGTAGTGTTGACTACGGACAGGGGGCCGTTCAGCCCCAGCATTTT
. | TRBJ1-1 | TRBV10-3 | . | CAISGTQIGTEAFF | TGTGCCATCAGTGGTACACAGATCGGTACTGAAGCTTTCTTT
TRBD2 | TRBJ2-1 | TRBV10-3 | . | CAIRKTSGYSYNEQFF | TGTGCCATCAGGAAGACTAGCGGGTACTCCTACAATGAGCAGTTCTTC
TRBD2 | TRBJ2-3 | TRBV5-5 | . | CASSTLAGIADTQYF | TGTGCCAGCAGCACCCTAGCGGGAATTGCAGATACGCAGTATTTT
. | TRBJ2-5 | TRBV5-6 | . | CASSSFQETQYF | TGTGCCAGCAGTAGCTTCCAAGAGACCCAGTACTTC
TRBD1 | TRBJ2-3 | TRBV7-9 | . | CASSSAPGQGATDTQYF | TGTGCCAGCAGTTCGGCACCGGGACAGGGGGCAACAGATACGCAGTATTTT
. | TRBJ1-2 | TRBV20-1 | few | CSATGLYGYTF | TGCAGTGCTACGGGACTCTATGGCTACACCTTC
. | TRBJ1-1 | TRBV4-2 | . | CASSQAGGETTEAFF | TGTGCCAGCAGCCAAGCGGGCGGGGAAACCACTGAAGCTTTCTTT
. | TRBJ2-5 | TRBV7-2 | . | CASSLGGRETQYF | TGTGCCAGCAGCTTAGGAGGGAGAGAGACCCAGTACTTC
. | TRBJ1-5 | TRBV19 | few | CASSSTGQRNQPQHF | TGTGCCAGTAGTTCAACAGGACAGCGCAATCAGCCCCAGCATTTT
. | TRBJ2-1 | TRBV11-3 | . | CASSLDGIEQFF | TGTGCCAGCAGCTTAGACGGGATTGAGCAGTTCTTC
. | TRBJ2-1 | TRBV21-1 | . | CASSRRDFYNEQFF | TGTGCCAGCAGCAGACGGGACTTCTACAATGAGCAGTTCTTC
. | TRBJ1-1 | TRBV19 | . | CASSIHDRTTTEAFF | TGTGCCAGTAGTATACACGACAGAACTACCACTGAAGCTTTCTTT
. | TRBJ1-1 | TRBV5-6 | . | CASSFYDSGGTEAFF | TGTGCCAGCAGCTTCTACGACAGCGGGGGCACTGAAGCTTTCTTT
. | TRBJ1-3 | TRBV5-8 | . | CASSLNGVTGNTIYF | TGTGCCAGCAGCTTAAACGGGGTGACCGGAAACACCATATATTTT
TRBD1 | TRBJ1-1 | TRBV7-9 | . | CASSLGQGLNTEAFF | TGTGCCAGCAGCCTAGGACAGGGCCTGAACACTGAAGCTTTCTTT
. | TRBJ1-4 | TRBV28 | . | CASSWDILGELFF | TGTGCCAGCAGTTGGGACATCCTGGGGGAACTGTTTTTT